This T cell receptor (beta chain) was observed in a study of immune evolution from preneoplasia to lung adenocarcinoma. Study results and limitations: Later-stage lesions seemingly showed higher T cell density and diversity than normal lung.

The repertoire was sequenced with immunoSEQ multiplex PCR; TCRdb's copy has only in-frame clones and lacks some. This sample has some 10,000 clones; around 82% occur once, and the top ten carry under 3.5%. CDR1 and CDR2 (germline): LNHDA, SQIVND (reference sequence). V lost 5 bases to trimming and J lost 1 base, with 10 bases between them. The CDR3 contains 14 residues. Regarding this clone: Its antigen remains unidentified.

The chain carries TRBV19 and TRBJ2-3; D uncertain. The receptor was derived from a person aged 70 to 80 with lung adenocarcinoma. Sequencing input: FFPE minimally invasive lung adenocarcinoma tissue. Here the CDR3 reads CASSPGGGTDTQYF. The DNA for the CDR3 is TGTGCCAGTAGTCCTGGTGGAGGCACAGATACGCAGTATTTT.